This TCR beta chain is drawn from a study of response to subunit inactivated influenza vaccine. Whole-study results and caveats: Seasonal influenza vaccination, on each occasion, was suggested by the authors to recruit few new T cells.

This clonotype was seen a handful of times. Its specificity is not known. V lost 1 base and J 6 bases, leaving 13 bases between the germline ends. Germline V gene sequence: CDR1 DFQATT, CDR2 SNEGSKA (reference sequence). CDR3 length: 14 amino acids. TCRdb re-called the RT-PCR reads through MiXCR, storing one row per CDR3 protein. The repertoire holds around 850,000 distinct CDR3 sequences, under 20% seen once, with roughly 10% in the top ten. The sample was PBMCs from blood, taken roughly 5 days after vaccination. The chain employs TRBV20-1 and TRBJ1-5; D is unclear. The source of this sequence is a middle-aged man who received an inactivated influenza vaccine. The CDR3 reads CSARAPGLGQPQHF. For the CDR3, the DNA is TGCAGTGCTAGAGCGCCGGGATTGGGTCAGCCCCAGCATTTT.